The 20 T cell receptor beta chains below come from one sample, sequenced in a study of type 1 regulatory T cells. Whole-study findings and limits: Type 1 regulatory T cells had a more restricted TCR repertoire than non-type 1 regulatory T cells.

TCRdb itself ran the reads through MiXCR, one entry per CDR3 protein. The table has tens of thousands of distinct CDR3 sequences, 20% seen once. The antigens of these receptors remain unknown. The sample taken for sequencing was cultured type 1 regulatory T (Tr1) cells, either the whole culture or a sorted fraction (not recorded which). The receptor source for this set is a human donor in good health.

The genes are TRBV27 and TRBJ2-7; the D gene is possibly TRBD1 (6 bases). CDR3 length: 15 amino acids. The germline CDR1 and CDR2 sequences are MNHEY and SMNVEV (reference sequence). The V gene lost 6 bases and the J gene lost 1 base, with 16 bases spanning the gap. CDR3 sequence (DNA): TGTGCCAGCAGGATAATGGGGACAATATCCTACGAGCAGTACTTC. Protein product: CASRIMGTISYEQYF.

J is TRBJ1-2 and V is TRBV29-1; D gene unclear. V lost 4 bases to trimming and J lost 3 bases, with 12 bases between them. The CDR3 extends over 13 amino acids. Germline CDR1 reads SQVTM; CDR2 reads ANQGSEA. This chain's CDR3 is CSVAKGTDYGYTF. The CDR3 DNA reads TGCAGCGTTGCCAAGGGTACGGACTATGGCTACACCTTC.

The chain couples TRBV5-1 to TRBJ2-5; D is possibly TRBD1 (6 bases). Germline CDR1 SGHRS, CDR2 YFSETQ. V lost 7 bases, J lost 1 base, and 20 bases lay in between. The CDR3 extends over 16 amino acids. The CDR3 region is CASRHYLRGSQETQYF. The CDR3 DNA sequence: TGCGCCAGCCGACACTACCTTAGGGGGAGCCAAGAGACCCAGTACTTC.

This clonotype was detected ten times or more. The CDR3 DNA sequence: TGTGCCAGCAGGCGTGCCGGGGTTCGAACCGGGGAGCTGTTTTTT. Amino acid sequence: CASRRAGVRTGELFF. The genes are TRBV12-3 or TRBV12-4 and TRBJ2-2; TRBD2 might be the D (5 bases). The ends were cut back, 6 bases at V and 5 bases at J, with 16 bases in the middle. CDR3 length: 15 amino acids.

At least ten counts were recorded for this clonotype. The rearrangement uses TRBV5-5 and TRBJ2-3; TRBD2 matches 11 bases. Germline loops: CDR1 SGHKS, CDR2 YYEKEE (reference sequence). The J segment lost 3 bases and the V segment lost 1 base, leaving 10 bases of the junction unmatched. The CDR3 consists of 18 residues. In DNA, the CDR3 is TGTGCCAGCAGCTTGCATAGCGGGAGGGAGTGGCGGACAGATACGCAGTATTTT. As protein: CASSLHSGREWRTDTQYF.

This clonotype was counted at least ten times. This chain connects TRBV5-1 to TRBJ2-3; D gene ambiguous. The CDR3 runs 16 residues. CDR1 is SGHRS and CDR2 is YFSETQ in the germline V gene. The V end was cut by 4 bases, the J end by 0 bases, with 15 bases between. The DNA of the CDR3 is TGCGCCAGCAGCACTACCGGACCGACTAGCACAGATACGCAGTATTTT. Translated: CASSTTGPTSTDTQYF.

The chain has TRBV7-9 and TRBJ2-3; TRBD2 agrees at 7 bases. Germline values: CDR1 SEHNR, CDR2 FQNEAQ (reference sequence). This CDR3 is 16 amino acids long. V dropped 3 bases and J dropped 4; count of bases not matched to a gene: 10. The CDR3 sequence is CASSLMAGAHPDTQYF. CDR3 DNA: TGTGCCAGCAGCTTGATGGCGGGAGCTCACCCAGATACGCAGTATTTT.

Details on this clonotype: One end of the junction is discordant with germline, which a read error may explain. The chain uses TRBV19 and TRBJ1-4; 8 bases are a match to TRBD1. The CDR3 spans 15 residues. CDR1 and CDR2 (germline): LNHDA, SQIVND (reference sequence). The DNA of the CDR3 is TGTGTCAGTAAACCTCGACAGGGGATAAATGAAAAACTGTTTTTT. Its translation is CVSKPRQGINEKLFF.

The chain recombines TRBV6-5 with TRBJ2-4; unclear D gene. CDR1 is MNHEY, CDR2 SVGAGI, per germline. CDR3 length: 15 amino acids. The V end was cut by 5 bases, the J end by 0 bases, with 11 bases between. In DNA, the CDR3 is TGTGCCAGCAGTGCGTCGCAGTTAGCCAAAAACATTCAGTACTTC. This encodes CASSASQLAKNIQYF.

V is TRBV5-4 and J is TRBJ1-6; tentative D call: TRBD1 (5 bases). This CDR3 region has 14 residues. Between the trimmed V and J ends, which lost 2 bases and 7 bases, there was a span of 10 bases. Germline assignment: CDR1 SGHNT and CDR2 YYREEE (reference sequence). The CDR3 DNA reads as TGTGCCAGCAGCTTCAGGGCAGGAAATTCACCCCTCCACTTT. Protein product: CASSFRAGNSPLHF.

This clonotype was observed at least ten times. The V and J genes are TRBV5-1 and TRBJ1-1; D is unresolved. CDR3 length: 15 residues. Germline V gives CDR1 SGHRS, CDR2 YFSETQ. Between the trimmed V and J ends, which lost 0 bases and 1 base, there was a span of 10 bases. CDR3 nucleotide sequence: TGCGCCAGCAGCTTGGTTAATAGGCCGAACACTGAAGCTTTCTTT. As protein: CASSLVNRPNTEAFF.

In this sample, this clonotype turned up a few times. This chain joins TRBV5-5 and TRBJ2-5, with D tentatively TRBD1 or TRBD2 (5 bases each). Germline V gives CDR1 SGHKS, CDR2 YYEKEE (reference sequence). This CDR3 is built from 15 residues. V lost 4 bases and J lost 2, with 15 bases in between. CDR3 protein: CASSVISGRQETQYF. The CDR3 nucleotides read TGTGCCAGCAGCGTAATATCGGGACGGCAAGAGACCCAGTACTTC.

As regards this clonotype: Because the CDR3 is missing its conserved closing phenylalanine or tryptophan, this is likely a read error. This chain connects TRBV29-1 to TRBJ2-5; 15 bases fit TRBD2. CDR3 length: 14 residues. Germline CDR1 reads SQVTM; CDR2 reads ANQGSEA. J was trimmed by 4 bases and V by 8 bases; bases with no gene match: 5. CDR3 sequence: CSTGLAGGLETQYS. The CDR3 nucleotides are TGCAGCACAGGACTAGCGGGAGGGTTAGAGACCCAGTACTCC.

The chain has TRBV11-3 and TRBJ2-2; TRBD2 is a possible D gene (5 bases). CDR1 SGHNT and CDR2 YENEEA come from the germline V gene. The CDR3 is made up of 16 amino acids. V was shortened by 1 base and J by 7 bases, with 16 bases between the two germline ends. The CDR3 DNA is TGTGCCAGCAGCTTAGGACTAACAACAATGGACGGGGAGCTGTTTTTT. This codes for CASSLGLTTMDGELFF. Together with reference TRBV11-3 and TRBJ2-2, the CDR3 gives the full variable domain: EAGVVQSPRYKIIEKKQPVAFWCNPISGHNTLYWYLQNLGQGPELLIRYENEEAVDDSQLPKDRFSAERLKGVDSTLKIQPAELGDSAVYLCASSLGLTTMDGELFFGEGSRLTVL.

At least ten counts were recorded for this clonotype. The chain employs TRBV5-1 and TRBJ1-1; D uncertain. The CDR3 consists of 13 residues. The V end lost 6 bases, the J end lost 2 bases, and 11 bases lay between the germline ends. The germline CDR1 and CDR2 sequences are SGHRS and YFSETQ. The DNA for the CDR3 is TGCGCCAGCACCCTGACGGAAAACACTGAAGCTTTCTTT. Translating it yields CASTLTENTEAFF.

The chain has TRBV7-2 and TRBJ1-4; D is perhaps TRBD1 (5 bases). In germline, CDR1 is SGHTA, CDR2 FQGNSA. The CDR3 totals 14 residues. V lost 5 bases and J 4 bases, leaving 11 bases between the germline ends. This CDR3 reads CASSPMDINEKLFF. The CDR3 DNA sequence: TGTGCCAGCAGCCCTATGGACATTAATGAAAAACTGTTTTTT.

The V and J genes are TRBV3-1 and TRBJ1-6; no definite D call. Trimming took off 2 bases at V and 8 bases at J, with 10 bases between the two ends. This CDR3 is built from 14 residues. Germline CDR1 LGHDT, CDR2 YNNKEL (reference sequence). CDR3 sequence (DNA): TGTGCCAGCAGCCAACTTAGGTCGGATTCACCCCTCCACTTT. This encodes CASSQLRSDSPLHF.

The chain employs TRBV6-1 and TRBJ1-5, with D perhaps TRBD1 (5 bases). CDR3 length: 14 residues. CDR1 and CDR2 (germline): MNHNS, SASEGT. Trimming took off 4 bases at V and 3 bases at J, with 10 bases between the two ends. The CDR3: CASSGDGANQPQHF. In DNA, the CDR3 is TGTGCCAGCAGTGGGGACGGAGCCAATCAGCCCCAGCATTTT.

This clonotype was detected ten times or more. The chain has TRBV20-1 and TRBJ2-3, with 8 positions matching TRBD2. The CDR3 length is 14 residues. The V and J ends lost 3 bases and 3 bases, in that order; junction bases with no gene match: 5. CDR1 and CDR2 from the germline V gene are DFQATT and SNEGSKA (reference sequence). The CDR3 bases are TGCAGTGCTAGGGGTAGCGGGAAGACAGATACGCAGTATTTT. It translates to CSARGSGKTDTQYF.

In DNA, the CDR3 is TGTGCGAGCTCCCTTCGGGGGGGGAACACCGGGGAGCTGTTTTTT. It is translated as CASSLRGGNTGELFF. The gene calls are TRBV9 and TRBJ2-2; TRBD2 agrees at 8 bases. Germline lookup yields CDR1 SGDLS and CDR2 YYNGEE. The CDR3 covers 15 residues. Full variable domain (rest looked up from reference TRBV9 and TRBJ2-2): DSGVTQTPKHLITATGQRVTLRCSPRSGDLSVYWYQQSLDQGLQFLIQYYNGEERAKGNILERFSAQQFPDLHSELNLSSLELGDSALYFCASSLRGGNTGELFFGEGSRLTVL.